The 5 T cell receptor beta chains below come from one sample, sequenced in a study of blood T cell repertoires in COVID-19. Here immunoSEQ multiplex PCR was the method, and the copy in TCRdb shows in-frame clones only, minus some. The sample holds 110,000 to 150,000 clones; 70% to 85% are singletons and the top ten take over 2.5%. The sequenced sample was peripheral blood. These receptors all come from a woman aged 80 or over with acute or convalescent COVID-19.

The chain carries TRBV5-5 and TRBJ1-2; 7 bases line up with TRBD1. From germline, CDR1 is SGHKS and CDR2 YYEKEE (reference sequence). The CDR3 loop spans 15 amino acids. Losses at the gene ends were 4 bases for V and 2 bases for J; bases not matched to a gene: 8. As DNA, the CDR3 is TGTGCCAGCAGCCAACTGGACAGGAGAAACTATGGCTACACCTTC. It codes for CASSQLDRRNYGYTF.

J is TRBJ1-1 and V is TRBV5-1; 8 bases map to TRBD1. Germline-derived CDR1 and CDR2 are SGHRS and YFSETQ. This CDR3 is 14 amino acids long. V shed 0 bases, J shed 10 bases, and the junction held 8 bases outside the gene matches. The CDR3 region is CASSLEGDRSRAFF. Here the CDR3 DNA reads TGCGCCAGCAGCTTGGAAGGGGACAGGAGTAGAGCTTTCTTT. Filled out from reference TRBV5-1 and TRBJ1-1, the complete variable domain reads KAGVTQTPRYLIKTRGQQVTLSCSPISGHRSVSWYQQTPGQGLQFLFEYFSETQRNKGNFPGRFSGRQFSNSRSEMNVSTLELGDSALYLCASSLEGDRSRAFFGQGTRLTVV.

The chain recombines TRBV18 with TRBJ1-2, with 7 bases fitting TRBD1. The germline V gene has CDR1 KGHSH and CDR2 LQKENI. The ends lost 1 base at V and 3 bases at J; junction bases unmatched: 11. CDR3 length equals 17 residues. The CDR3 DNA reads TGTGCCAGCTCACCACGCCTCTCCGGGACAGATTACTATGGCTACACCTTC. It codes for CASSPRLSGTDYYGYTF.

This CDR3 reads CASKTTGGGEKLFF. As DNA, the CDR3 is TGTGCCAGCAAGACGACAGGGGGAGGTGAAAAACTGTTTTTT. The rearrangement joins TRBV6-5 to TRBJ1-4; TRBD1 aligns across 9 bases. The V gene's germline CDR1 is MNHEY and CDR2 SVGAGI. V dropped 7 bases and J dropped 7; count of bases not matched to a gene: 7. The CDR3 sequence is 14 residues long.

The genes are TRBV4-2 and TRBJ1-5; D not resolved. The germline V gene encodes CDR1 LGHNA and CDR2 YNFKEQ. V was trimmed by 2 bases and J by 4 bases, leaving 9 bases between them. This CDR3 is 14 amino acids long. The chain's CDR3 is CASSQPLLNQPQHF. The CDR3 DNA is TGTGCCAGCAGCCAACCCTTGTTAAATCAGCCCCAGCATTTT.